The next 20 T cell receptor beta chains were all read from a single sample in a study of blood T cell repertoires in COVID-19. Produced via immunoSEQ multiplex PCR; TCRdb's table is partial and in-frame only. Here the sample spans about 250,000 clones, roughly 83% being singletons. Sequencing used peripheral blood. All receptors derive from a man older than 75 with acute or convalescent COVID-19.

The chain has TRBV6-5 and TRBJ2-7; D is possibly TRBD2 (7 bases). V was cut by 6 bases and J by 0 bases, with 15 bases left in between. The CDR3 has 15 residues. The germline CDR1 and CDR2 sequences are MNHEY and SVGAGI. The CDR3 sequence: CASRREGGGSYEQYF. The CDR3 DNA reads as TGTGCCAGCAGGCGAGAGGGGGGGGGCTCCTACGAGCAGTACTTC.

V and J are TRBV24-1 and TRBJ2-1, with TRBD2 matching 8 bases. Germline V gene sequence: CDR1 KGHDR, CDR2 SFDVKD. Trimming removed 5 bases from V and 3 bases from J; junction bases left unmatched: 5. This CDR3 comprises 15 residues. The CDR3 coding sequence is TGTGCCACCAGTGGGTGGGCGGGGGGCTACAATGAGCAGTTCTTC. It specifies CATSGWAGGYNEQFF.

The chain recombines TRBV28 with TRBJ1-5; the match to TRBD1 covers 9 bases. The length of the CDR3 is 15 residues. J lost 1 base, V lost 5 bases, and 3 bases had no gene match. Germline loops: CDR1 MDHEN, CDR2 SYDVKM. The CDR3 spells CASSPGTGSNQPQHF. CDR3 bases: TGTGCCAGCAGTCCCGGGACAGGGAGCAATCAGCCCCAGCATTTT.

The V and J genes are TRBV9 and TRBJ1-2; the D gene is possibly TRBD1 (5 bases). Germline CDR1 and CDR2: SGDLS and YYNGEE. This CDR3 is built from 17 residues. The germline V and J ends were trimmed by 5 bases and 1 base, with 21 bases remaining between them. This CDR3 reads CASSPGSRRTINYGYTF. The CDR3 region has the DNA TGTGCCAGCAGTCCAGGGTCCAGAAGAACGATTAACTATGGCTACACCTTC.

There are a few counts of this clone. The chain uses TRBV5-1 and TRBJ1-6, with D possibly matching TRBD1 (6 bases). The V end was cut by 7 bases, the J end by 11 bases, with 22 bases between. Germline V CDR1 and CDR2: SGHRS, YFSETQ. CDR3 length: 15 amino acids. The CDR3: CASRTEDRRSAPLHF. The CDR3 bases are TGCGCCAGCCGGACCGAAGACAGGCGTAGTGCACCCCTCCACTTT. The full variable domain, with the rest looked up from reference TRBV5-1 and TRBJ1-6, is KAGVTQTPRYLIKTRGQQVTLSCSPISGHRSVSWYQQTPGQGLQFLFEYFSETQRNKGNFPGRFSGRQFSNSRSEMNVSTLELGDSALYLCASRTEDRRSAPLHFGNGTRLTVT.

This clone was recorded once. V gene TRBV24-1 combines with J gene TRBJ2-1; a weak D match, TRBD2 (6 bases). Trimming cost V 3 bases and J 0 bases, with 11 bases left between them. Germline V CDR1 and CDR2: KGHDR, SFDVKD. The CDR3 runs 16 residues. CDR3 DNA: TGTGCCACCAGTGATGCTATGGAGGGCTCCTACAATGAGCAGTTCTTC. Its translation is CATSDAMEGSYNEQFF.

The CDR3 region is CASSELGQHTEAFF. CDR3 DNA sequence: TGTGCCAGCAGTGAACTCGGACAGCACACTGAAGCTTTCTTT. The chain carries TRBV25-1 and TRBJ1-1; tentatively, D is TRBD1 (6 bases). V shed 2 bases and J shed 3 bases, with 10 bases lying between them. CDR1 and CDR2 (germline): MGHDK, SYGVNS. The CDR3 has 14 residues.

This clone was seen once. This CDR3 reads CASSLIKGSAQHF. The CDR3 region has the DNA TGTGCCAGCAGTTTAATTAAGGGGTCGGCCCAGCATTTT. The rearrangement links TRBV27 to TRBJ1-5; D possibly corresponds to TRBD1 (5 bases). CDR1 MNHEY and CDR2 SMNVEV come from the germline V gene (reference sequence). The CDR3 extends over 13 amino acids. Trimming took off 2 bases at V and 11 bases at J, with 13 bases between the two ends.

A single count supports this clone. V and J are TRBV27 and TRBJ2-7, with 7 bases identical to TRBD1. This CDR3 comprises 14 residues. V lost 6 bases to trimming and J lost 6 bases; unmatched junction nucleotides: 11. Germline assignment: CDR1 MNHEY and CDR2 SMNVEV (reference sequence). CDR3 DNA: TGTGCCAGCAGCCCAGACAGGGTTTATAGCGAGCAGTACTTC. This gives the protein CASSPDRVYSEQYF.

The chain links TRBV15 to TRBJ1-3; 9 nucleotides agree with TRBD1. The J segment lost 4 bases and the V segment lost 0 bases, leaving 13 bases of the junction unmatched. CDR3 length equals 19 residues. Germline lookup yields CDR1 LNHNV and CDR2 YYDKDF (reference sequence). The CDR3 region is CATSRDRGTGFPSGNTIYF. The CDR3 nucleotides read TGTGCCACCAGCAGAGATCGGGGGACAGGGTTCCCGAGCGGAAACACCATATATTTT.

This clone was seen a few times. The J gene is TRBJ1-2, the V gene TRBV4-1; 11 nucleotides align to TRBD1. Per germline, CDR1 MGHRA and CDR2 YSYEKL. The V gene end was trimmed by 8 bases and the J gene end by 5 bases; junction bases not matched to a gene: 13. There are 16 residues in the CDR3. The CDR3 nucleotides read TGCGCCAGCGCCGGACAGGGGGCAACTGGGTATTATGGCTACACCTTC. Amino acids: CASAGQGATGYYGYTF.

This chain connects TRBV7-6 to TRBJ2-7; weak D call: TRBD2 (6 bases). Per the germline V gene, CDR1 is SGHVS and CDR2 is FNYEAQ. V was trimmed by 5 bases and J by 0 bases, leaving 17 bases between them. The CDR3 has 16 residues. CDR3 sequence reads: CASSPPGEISSYEQYF. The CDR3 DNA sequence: TGTGCCAGCAGCCCTCCGGGAGAAATTAGCTCCTACGAGCAGTACTTC.

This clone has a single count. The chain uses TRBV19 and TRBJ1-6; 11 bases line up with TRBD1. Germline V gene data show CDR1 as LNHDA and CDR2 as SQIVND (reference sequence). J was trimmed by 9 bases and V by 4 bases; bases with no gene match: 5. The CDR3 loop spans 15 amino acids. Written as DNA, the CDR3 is TGTGCCAGTAGTACGACCGGGACAGGGGGTTCACCCCTCCACTTT. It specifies CASSTTGTGGSPLHF.

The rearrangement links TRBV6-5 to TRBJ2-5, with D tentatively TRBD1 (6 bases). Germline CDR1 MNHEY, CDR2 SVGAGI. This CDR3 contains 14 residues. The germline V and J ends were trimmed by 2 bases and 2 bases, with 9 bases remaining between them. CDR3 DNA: TGTGCCAGCAGTTACCTTGACAGGCAAGAGACCCAGTACTTC. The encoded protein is CASSYLDRQETQYF.

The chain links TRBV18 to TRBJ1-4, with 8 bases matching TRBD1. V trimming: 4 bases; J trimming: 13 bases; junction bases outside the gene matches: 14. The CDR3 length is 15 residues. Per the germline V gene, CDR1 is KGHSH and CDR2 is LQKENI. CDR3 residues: CASSLRQGRDRVLFF. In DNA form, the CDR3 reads TGTGCCAGCTCACTCCGACAGGGGCGAGATAGGGTACTGTTTTTT.

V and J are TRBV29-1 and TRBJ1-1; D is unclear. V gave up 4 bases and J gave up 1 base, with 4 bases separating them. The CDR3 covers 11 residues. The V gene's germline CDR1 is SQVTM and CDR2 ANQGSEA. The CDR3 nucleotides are TGCAGCGTTGGACAGAACACTGAAGCTTTCTTT. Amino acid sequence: CSVGQNTEAFF.

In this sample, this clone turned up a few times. The CDR3, as DNA: TGCGCCAGCAGTGAGTCGAGCCCCACAGGCGTCAATGAGCAGTTCTTC. Protein product: CASSESSPTGVNEQFF. This chain connects TRBV10-2 to TRBJ2-1, with D perhaps TRBD1 (5 bases). The ends were cut back, 0 bases at V and 6 bases at J, with 15 bases in the middle. The CDR3 has 16 residues. Germline V CDR1 and CDR2: WSHSY, SAAADI.

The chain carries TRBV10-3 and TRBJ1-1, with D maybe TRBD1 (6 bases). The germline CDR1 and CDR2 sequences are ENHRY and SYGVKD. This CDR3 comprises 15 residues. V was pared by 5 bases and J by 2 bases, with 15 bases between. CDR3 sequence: CAISPTGRENTEAFF. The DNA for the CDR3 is TGTGCCATCAGTCCTACAGGGAGGGAAAACACTGAAGCTTTCTTT.

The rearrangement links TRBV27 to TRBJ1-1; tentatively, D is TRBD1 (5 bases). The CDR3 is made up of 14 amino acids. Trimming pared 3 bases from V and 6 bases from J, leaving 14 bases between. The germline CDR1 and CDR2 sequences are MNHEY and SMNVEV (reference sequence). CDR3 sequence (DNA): TGTGCCAGCAGTTTTCAGGGCTTCGGGCCTGAAGCTTTCTTT. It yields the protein CASSFQGFGPEAFF.

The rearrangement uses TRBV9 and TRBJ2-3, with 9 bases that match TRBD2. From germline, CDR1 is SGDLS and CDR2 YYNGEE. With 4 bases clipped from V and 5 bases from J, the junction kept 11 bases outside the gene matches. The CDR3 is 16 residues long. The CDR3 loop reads CASSPRLAGPVDTQYF. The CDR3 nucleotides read TGTGCCAGCAGCCCCCGTCTAGCGGGGCCCGTAGATACGCAGTATTTT.